This T cell receptor beta chain came from a study of T cells in Graves' hyperthyroidism and ophthalmopathy. Points from the study as a whole: In simple terms, a model built on 13 V-J features told ophthalmopathy apart from stable hyperthyroidism.

This clonotype came up many times. Its matching antigen is unknown. Amplification targeted TCR beta CDR3 regions from RNA transcripts. With the HTBI primer set, the TCR CDR3 went through a first round of RT-PCR. Via MiXCR, TCRdb re-called the multiplex PCR reads, giving one row per CDR3 protein. The profile shows roughly 510,000 distinct CDR3 sequences, less than 25% of them singletons. Trimming cost V 3 bases and J 5 bases, with 16 bases left between them. There are 15 residues in the CDR3. The V gene's germline CDR1 is SNHLY and CDR2 FYNNEI. The sample comprised blood. The chain links TRBV2 to TRBJ2-5, with D possibly matching TRBD2 (5 bases). The clonotype comes from a man in his late teens or twenties with Graves' hyperthyroidism. The CDR3 sequence is CASSDRLGDGETQYF. The CDR3 DNA sequence: TGTGCCAGCAGTGACAGGTTGGGAGACGGGGAGACCCAGTACTTC. Combining the CDR3 with reference TRBV2 and TRBJ2-5 gives the whole variable domain EPEVTQTPSHQVTQMGQEVILRCVPISNHLYFYWYRQILGQKVEFLVSFYNNEISEKSEIFDDQFSVERPDGSNFTLKIRSTKLEDSAMYFCASSDRLGDGETQYFGPGTRLLVL.